The source of this TCR beta chain is a study of PD-1 blockade in classical Hodgkin lymphoma. General observations from the study: Lower baseline TCR diversity marked trial partial responders and progressors.

Every one of the patients relapsed after autologous stem cell transplantation (brentuximab vedotin exposure was variable). Negative magnetic selection isolated CD4+ T cells from thawed PBMCs. Profiling relied on immunoSEQ multiplex PCR, and the TCRdb table lists in-frame clones only, not all of them. The repertoire holds approximately 3,800 clones, with approximately 88% as singletons. As to this clone: The antigen is undetermined.

Germline values: CDR1 MDHEN, CDR2 SYDVKM. The V gene lost 6 bases and the J gene lost 5 bases, with 7 bases spanning the gap. The CDR3 contains 12 residues. The V and J genes are TRBV28 and TRBJ2-2, with D uncertain. This material consisted of CD4+ T cells from blood, taken at baseline. The receptor comes from a human donor with classical Hodgkin lymphoma. The CDR3 here is CASSLRTGELFF. CDR3 in DNA: TGTGCCAGCAGCCTGAGGACCGGGGAGCTGTTTTTT.